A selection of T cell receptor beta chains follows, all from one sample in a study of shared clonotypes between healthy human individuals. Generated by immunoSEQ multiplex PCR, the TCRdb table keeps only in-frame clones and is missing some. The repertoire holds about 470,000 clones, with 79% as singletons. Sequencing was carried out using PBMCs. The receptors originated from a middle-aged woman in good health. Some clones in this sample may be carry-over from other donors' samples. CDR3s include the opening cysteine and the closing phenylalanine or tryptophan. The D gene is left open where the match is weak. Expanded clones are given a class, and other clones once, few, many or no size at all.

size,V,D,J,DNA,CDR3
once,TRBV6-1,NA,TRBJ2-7,TGTGCCAGCAGTGAGGGACCAGAGCAGTACTTC,CASSEGPEQYF
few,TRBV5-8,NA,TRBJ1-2,TGTGCCAGCAGCCTCCGGGACACTTTTTCCTATGGCTACACCTTC,CASSLRDTFSYGYTF
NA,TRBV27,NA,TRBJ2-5,TGTGCCAGCAGTTTAAGAGGGGGGTCATGGGATTCCCCCCAGACCCAGTACTTC,CASSLRGGSWDSPQTQYF
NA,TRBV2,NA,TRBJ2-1,TGTGCCAGCAGTGAAGCGGGGAGCGTCTTATACAATGAGCAGTTCTTC,CASSEAGSVLYNEQFF
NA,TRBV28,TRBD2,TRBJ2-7,TGTGCCAGCAGACTAGCGGGAGGGCCGAGAAACGAGCAGTACTTC,CASRLAGGPRNEQYF
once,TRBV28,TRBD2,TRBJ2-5,TGTGCCAGCAGTTTCCTAGCGGGAGGAGGCGGAGAGACCCAGTACTTC,CASSFLAGGGGETQYF
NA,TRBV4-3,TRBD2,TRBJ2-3,TGCGCCAGCAGCCTAGGACTAGCGGGAGTTGATACGCAGTATTTT,CASSLGLAGVDTQYF
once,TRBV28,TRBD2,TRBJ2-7,TGTGCCAGCAGTCCGGCTAGCGGGAGGGGCTACGAGCAGTACTTC,CASSPASGRGYEQYF
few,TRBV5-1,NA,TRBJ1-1,TGCGCCAGCAGCTTGGGGCAGCAGAACACTGAAGCTTTCTTT,CASSLGQQNTEAFF
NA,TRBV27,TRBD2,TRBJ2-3,TGTGCCAGCAGTTTATCCCTTACTAGCGGTGACACAGATACGCAGTATTTT,CASSLSLTSGDTDTQYF
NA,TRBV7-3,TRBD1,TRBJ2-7,TGTGCCAGCAGCAGGGGACAGGGGAACGAGCAGTACTTC,CASSRGQGNEQYF
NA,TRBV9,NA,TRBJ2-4,TGTGCCAGCAGCGCGTCAACAGGGCTGGACATTCAGTACTTC,CASSASTGLDIQYF
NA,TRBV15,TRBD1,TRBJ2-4,TGTGCCACCAGCAGAGATGCACAGGGGTCCGGCATTCAGTACTTC,CATSRDAQGSGIQYF
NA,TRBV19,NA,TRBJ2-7,TGTGCCAGTAGTTCGGGGGCGTTGCAGTACTTC,CASSSGALQYF
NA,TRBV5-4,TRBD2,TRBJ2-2,TGTGCCAGCAGCTTTGGGACTAGCGGGACGGGCACCGGGGAGCTGTTTTTT,CASSFGTSGTGTGELFF
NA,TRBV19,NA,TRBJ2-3,TGTGCCAGTAGTATTGGCGCACCAGATACGCAGTATTTT,CASSIGAPDTQYF
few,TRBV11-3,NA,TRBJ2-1,TGTGCCAGCACCAAACCACAGACCGATGAGCAGTTCTTC,CASTKPQTDEQFF
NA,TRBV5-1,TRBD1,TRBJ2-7,TGCGCCAGCAGGAGCCAGCCGGGGACAGGGGAATACGAGCAGTACTTC,CASRSQPGTGEYEQYF
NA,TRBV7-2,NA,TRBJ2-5,TGTGCCAGCAGCTTAGTCGGGAAAGAGACCCAGTACTTC,CASSLVGKETQYF
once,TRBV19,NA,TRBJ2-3,TGTGCCAGTAGGCGGGTGTTTGGGGATACGCAGTATTTT,CASRRVFGDTQYF
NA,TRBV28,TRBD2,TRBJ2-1,TGTGCCAGCGAGCGGGACCCTGAGCAGTTCTTC,CASERDPEQFF
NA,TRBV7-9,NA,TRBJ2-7,TGTGCCAGCAGCCCCGCGATCTCCTACGAGCAGTACTTC,CASSPAISYEQYF
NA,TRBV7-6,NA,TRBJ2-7,TGTGCCAGCAGCTTAACCGGTAGCGGCTCCTACGAGCAGTACTTC,CASSLTGSGSYEQYF
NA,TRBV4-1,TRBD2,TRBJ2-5,TGCGCCAGCAGCCGATCGGGACTAGCGGATTTCCATAGGGAGACCCAGTACTTC,CASSRSGLADFHRETQYF
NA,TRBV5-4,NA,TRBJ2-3,TGTGCCAGCAGCCCAGGGGTACGGACCACAGATACGCAGTATTTT,CASSPGVRTTDTQYF
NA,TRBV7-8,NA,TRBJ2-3,TGTGCCAGCAGCTTAGCGGGCCAGGATACGCAGTATTTT,CASSLAGQDTQYF